The rows below give T cell receptor beta chains drawn from one sample of a study of vaccination and CD4 T cells after COVID-19. TCRdb passed the PCR reads through MiXCR, listing each CDR3 protein once. The profile shows 20,000 to 30,000 distinct CDR3 sequences, roughly 40% of them singletons. Antigens of these TCRs are unknown. Sequencing was carried out using CD4+ T cells from blood, cultured in vitro. These TCRs come from a human donor who had recovered from COVID-19. The CDR3 runs from the conserved cysteine through the conserved F or W. The D gene is left open where the match is weak. Clone size is shown for a subset of rows, as once, few, many or a class of expanded clone.

J gene,clone size,V gene,D gene,CDR3 protein,CDR3 DNA
TRBJ1-4,few,TRBV28,TRBD1,CASSPGGSAEKLFF,TGTGCCAGCAGCCCAGGGGGCTCGGCTGAAAAACTGTTTTTT
TRBJ2-7,-,TRBV10-1,TRBD1,CASSGPGQGKYEQYF,TGCGCCAGCAGTGGGCCGGGACAGGGAAAGTACGAGCAGTACTTC
TRBJ1-2,-,TRBV12-3/TRBV12-4,-,CASSLEAGRRYGYTF,TGTGCCAGCAGTTTAGAGGCAGGGAGGCGGTATGGCTACACCTTC
TRBJ1-4,-,TRBV20-1,-,CSAEDEKLFF,TGCAGTGCGGAGGATGAAAAACTGTTTTTT
TRBJ2-4,-,TRBV6-1,-,CASRREGLAKNIQYF,TGTGCCAGCAGACGCGAGGGGCTCGCCAAAAACATTCAGTACTTC
TRBJ2-7,few,TRBV20-1,-,CSARSGAYEQYF,TGCAGTGCTAGATCAGGGGCCTACGAGCAGTACTTC
TRBJ2-7,-,TRBV10-1,TRBD2,CASQRREASGRIGYEQYF,TGCGCCAGCCAGAGGCGAGAAGCTAGCGGGAGGATTGGCTACGAGCAGTACTTC
TRBJ1-2,few,TRBV28,TRBD1,CASSLPQTGGSYGYTF,TGTGCCAGCAGTTTGCCCCAGACAGGGGGCAGCTATGGCTACACCTTC
TRBJ2-7,-,TRBV7-2,TRBD1,CASSTTGTVSYEQYF,TGTGCCAGCAGCACGACCGGGACAGTCTCCTACGAGCAGTACTTC
TRBJ1-5,-,TRBV12-3/TRBV12-4,-,CASSFWDLNQPQHF,TGTGCCAGCAGTTTTTGGGACCTCAATCAGCCCCAGCATTTT
TRBJ1-3,once,TRBV7-2,-,CASSLVLAFSGNTIYF,TGTGCCAGCAGCTTAGTTTTGGCCTTCTCTGGAAACACCATATATTTT
TRBJ2-7,-,TRBV2,TRBD1,CASSELEIGTGGGEQYF,TGTGCCAGCAGTGAATTGGAGATTGGGACAGGGGGCGGAGAGCAGTACTTC
TRBJ2-5,-,TRBV18,TRBD1,CASSPTGGVETQYF,TGTGCCAGCTCACCGACAGGGGGCGTTGAGACCCAGTACTTC
TRBJ2-5,few,TRBV7-9,TRBD2,CASSLRSTSGMGETQYF,TGTGCCAGCAGCTTACGTTCCACTAGCGGGATGGGGGAGACCCAGTACTTC
TRBJ1-6,-,TRBV5-1,TRBD1,CASSSGQGEGSPLHF,TGCGCCAGCAGCTCGGGACAGGGAGAGGGGTCACCCCTCCACTTT
TRBJ1-2,-,TRBV29-1,TRBD1,CSVAARQGNYGYTF,TGCAGCGTTGCTGCTCGACAGGGGAACTATGGCTACACCTTC
TRBJ2-7,-,TRBV28,TRBD1,CASSNLDRGYEQYF,TGTGCCAGCAGCAATCTGGACAGGGGTTACGAGCAGTACTTC
TRBJ1-1,-,TRBV7-9,TRBD1,CASSKTGAEAFF,TGTGCCAGCAGCAAGACAGGGGCTGAAGCTTTCTTT
TRBJ1-6,-,TRBV28,-,CASSLGQGRGSPLHF,TGTGCCAGCAGTTTGGGTCAGGGGAGAGGTTCACCCCTCCACTTT
TRBJ1-1,-,TRBV19,-,CASSWAGAPLGTEAFF,TGTGCCAGTAGTTGGGCGGGTGCCCCTCTAGGGACTGAAGCTTTCTTT
TRBJ1-1,-,TRBV6-5,-,CASINSGQGIPEAFF,TGTGCCAGCATTAACTCCGGGCAGGGGATTCCAGAAGCTTTCTTT
TRBJ1-4,few,TRBV7-9,-,CASSQQGRGEKLFF,TGTGCCAGCAGCCAGCAAGGACGAGGGGAAAAACTGTTTTTT
TRBJ1-2,-,TRBV7-8,TRBD1,CASSPRTGYGYTF,TGTGCCAGCAGCCCTAGGACAGGATATGGCTACACCTTC
TRBJ2-5,once,TRBV7-8,-,CASSPHLLTAQETQYF,TGTGCCAGCAGCCCCCACCTCCTGACGGCGCAAGAGACCCAGTACTTC
TRBJ1-1,few,TRBV27,-,CASSYSDRPNTEAFF,TGTGCCAGCAGCTACAGCGACCGACCAAACACTGAAGCTTTCTTT
TRBJ1-6,few,TRBV5-4,TRBD1,CASRGQYNSPLHF,TGTGCCAGCAGGGGACAGTATAATTCACCCCTCCACTTT
TRBJ2-2,-,TRBV4-1,-,CASSQVRGGNTGELFF,TGCGCCAGCAGCCAAGTACGGGGCGGCAACACCGGGGAGCTGTTTTTT
TRBJ2-1,once,TRBV28,TRBD2,CASSTGLAGTLPSEQFF,TGTGCCAGCAGCACTGGACTAGCGGGAACCTTACCCTCTGAGCAGTTCTTC
TRBJ2-4,few,TRBV7-9,TRBD1,CASSLRGQGENIQYF,TGTGCCAGCAGCTTAAGGGGGCAGGGAGAAAACATTCAGTACTTC
TRBJ1-1,-,TRBV4-2,TRBD1,CASINQAGGMSTEAFF,TGTGCCAGCATTAACCAGGCAGGGGGTATGAGCACTGAAGCTTTCTTT
TRBJ2-5,few,TRBV6-1,-,CASNHLGGNKETQYF,TGTGCCAGCAATCACCTCGGGGGTAATAAGGAGACCCAGTACTTC
TRBJ2-7,-,TRBV10-3,TRBD1,CAISEPPGQGYEQYF,TGTGCCATCAGTGAGCCCCCGGGACAGGGTTACGAGCAGTACTTC
TRBJ1-1,few,TRBV6-1,TRBD1,CASRSQPGQLNTEAFF,TGTGCCAGCAGGTCGCAGCCGGGACAGCTGAACACTGAAGCTTTCTTT
TRBJ2-7,-,TRBV20-1,-,CSAATGRIYEQYF,TGCAGTGCTGCCACGGGACGGATCTACGAGCAGTACTTC
TRBJ2-3,-,TRBV20-1,TRBD2,CSATQRGRTDTQYF,TGCAGTGCTACTCAGCGGGGGCGCACAGATACGCAGTATTTT
TRBJ1-1,few,TRBV7-3,-,CASSLMGQNTEAFF,TGTGCCAGCAGCTTAATGGGGCAGAACACTGAAGCTTTCTTT
TRBJ2-6,-,TRBV11-3,TRBD1,CASSSQTGRFSGANVLTF,TGTGCCAGCAGTTCTCAGACAGGGAGATTCTCTGGGGCCAACGTCCTGACTTTC
TRBJ2-1,few,TRBV7-2,TRBD2,CASSRERDPLQSSYNEQFF,TGTGCCAGCAGCCGGGAGCGGGACCCATTACAAAGCTCCTACAATGAGCAGTTCTTC
TRBJ1-6,few,TRBV5-1,-,CASSLLDSGNNSPLHF,TGCGCCAGCAGCTTGCTGGACAGTGGGAATAATTCACCCCTCCACTTT
TRBJ2-5,few,TRBV27,-,CASRRPGSLGTQYF,TGTGCCAGCCGAAGACCGGGGTCTCTGGGGACCCAGTACTTC
TRBJ2-3,few,TRBV28,-,CASRSPRVDTDTQYF,TGTGCCAGCAGATCCCCCAGGGTAGACACAGATACGCAGTATTTT